The clone carrying this TCR beta chain was seen a few times. Methods used by the authors: Estimation of nucleated cell counts relied on the amplification of reference gene primers. Libraries were prepared by immunoSEQ multiplex PCR; TCRdb keeps only in-frame clonotypes and omits some of them. The V and J calls and the clone size are those of that table, but D and trimming were determined from the DNA. Among roughly 250,000 clones listed, approximately 80% were seen once. This specimen comes from a study of blood T cell repertoires in COVID-19. The overall study: Italy, Spain and the United States were the sources of the convalescent and acute COVID-19 samples. The analysed material was cDNA or gDNA that came from T cells, B-cell-depleted T cells, or PBMCs.

In germline, CDR1 is LNHDA, CDR2 SQIVND (reference sequence). Trimming pared 1 base from V and 0 bases from J, leaving 12 bases between. CDR3 length equals 16 residues. V and J are TRBV19 and TRBJ1-1; tentative D call: TRBD1 (5 bases). Sequenced material: peripheral blood. The source is an elderly woman with acute or convalescent COVID-19. For the CDR3, the DNA is TGTGCCAGTAGTATAGTCCAGACAGTATTGAACACTGAAGCTTTCTTT. Amino acids: CASSIVQTVLNTEAFF.